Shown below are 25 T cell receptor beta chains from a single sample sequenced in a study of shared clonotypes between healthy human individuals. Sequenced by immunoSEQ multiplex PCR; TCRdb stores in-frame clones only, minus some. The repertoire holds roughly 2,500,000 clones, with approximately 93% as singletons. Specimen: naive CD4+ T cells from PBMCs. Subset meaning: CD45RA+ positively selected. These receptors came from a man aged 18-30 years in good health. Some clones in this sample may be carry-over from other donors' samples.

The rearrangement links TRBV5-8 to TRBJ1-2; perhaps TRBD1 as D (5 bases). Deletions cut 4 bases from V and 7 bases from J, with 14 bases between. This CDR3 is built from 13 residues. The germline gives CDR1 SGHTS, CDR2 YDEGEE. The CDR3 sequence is CASSPWGDLGYTF. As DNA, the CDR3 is TGTGCCAGCAGCCCGTGGGGGGATCTTGGCTACACCTTC.

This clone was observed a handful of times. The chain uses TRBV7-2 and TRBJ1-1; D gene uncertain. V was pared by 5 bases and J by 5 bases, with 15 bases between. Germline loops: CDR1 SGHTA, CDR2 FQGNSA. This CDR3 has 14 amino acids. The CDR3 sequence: CASSPRIGRTEAFF. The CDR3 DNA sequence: TGTGCCAGCAGCCCCCGAATTGGGAGGACTGAAGCTTTCTTT.

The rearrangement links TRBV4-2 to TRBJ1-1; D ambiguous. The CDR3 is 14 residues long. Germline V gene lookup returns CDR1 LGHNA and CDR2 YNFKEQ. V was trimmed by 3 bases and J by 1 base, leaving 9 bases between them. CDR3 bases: TGTGCCAGCAGCCACCCCGGCGGGAACACTGAAGCTTTCTTT. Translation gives CASSHPGGNTEAFF.

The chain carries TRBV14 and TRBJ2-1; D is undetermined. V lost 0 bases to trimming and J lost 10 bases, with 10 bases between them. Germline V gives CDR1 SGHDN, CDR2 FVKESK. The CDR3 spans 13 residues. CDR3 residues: CASSQDWSYEQFF. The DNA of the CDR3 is TGTGCCAGCAGCCAAGATTGGAGTTACGAGCAGTTCTTC.

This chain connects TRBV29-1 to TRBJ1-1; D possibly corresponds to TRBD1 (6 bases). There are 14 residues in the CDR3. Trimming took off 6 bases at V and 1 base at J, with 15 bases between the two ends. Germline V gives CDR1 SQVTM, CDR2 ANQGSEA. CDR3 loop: CSVTFNRANTEAFF. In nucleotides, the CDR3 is TGCAGCGTCACGTTTAACAGGGCGAACACTGAAGCTTTCTTT.

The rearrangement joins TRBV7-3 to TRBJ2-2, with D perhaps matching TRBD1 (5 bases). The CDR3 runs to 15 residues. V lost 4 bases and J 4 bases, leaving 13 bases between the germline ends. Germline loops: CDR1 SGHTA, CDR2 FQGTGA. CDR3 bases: TGTGCCAGCAGCTCGGCAGGGCCCGGCACCGGGGAGCTGTTTTTT. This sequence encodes CASSSAGPGTGELFF.

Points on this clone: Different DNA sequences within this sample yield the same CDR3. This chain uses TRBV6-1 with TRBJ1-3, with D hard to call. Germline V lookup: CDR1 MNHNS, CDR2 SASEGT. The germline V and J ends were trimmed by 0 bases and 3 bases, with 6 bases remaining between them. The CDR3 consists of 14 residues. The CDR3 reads CASSEAGSGNTIYF. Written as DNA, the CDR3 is TGTGCCAGCAGTGAAGCAGGGAGTGGAAACACCATATATTTT.

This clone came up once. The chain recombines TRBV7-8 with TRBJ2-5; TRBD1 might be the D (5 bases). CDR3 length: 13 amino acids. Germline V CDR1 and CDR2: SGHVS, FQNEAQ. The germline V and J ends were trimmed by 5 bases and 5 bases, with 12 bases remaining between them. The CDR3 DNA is TGTGCCAGCAGCCGCGCACAGGCGGAGACCCAGTACTTC. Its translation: CASSRAQAETQYF.

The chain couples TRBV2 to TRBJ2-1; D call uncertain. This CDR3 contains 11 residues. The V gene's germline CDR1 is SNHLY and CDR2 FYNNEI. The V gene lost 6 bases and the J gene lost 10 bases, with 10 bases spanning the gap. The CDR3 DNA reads TGTGCCAGCAGAATTACTGGAGAGCAGTTCTTC. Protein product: CASRITGEQFF.

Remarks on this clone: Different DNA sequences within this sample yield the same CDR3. DNA of the CDR3: TGTGCCAGCAGGCGGGGTCCGAACACCGGGGAGCTGTTTTTT. Translated, it gives CASRRGPNTGELFF. The chain joins TRBV2 to TRBJ2-2, with D perhaps matching TRBD2 (6 bases). The CDR3 extends over 14 amino acids. V lost 6 bases to trimming and J lost 0 bases, with 8 bases between them. Germline V gene data show CDR1 as SNHLY and CDR2 as FYNNEI.

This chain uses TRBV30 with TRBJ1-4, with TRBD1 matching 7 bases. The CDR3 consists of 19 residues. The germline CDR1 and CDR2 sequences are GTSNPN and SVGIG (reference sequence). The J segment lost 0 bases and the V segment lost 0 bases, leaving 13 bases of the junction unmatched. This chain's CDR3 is CAWSVLGTADYATNEKLFF. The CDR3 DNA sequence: TGTGCCTGGAGTGTACTTGGGACAGCAGATTATGCAACTAATGAAAAACTGTTTTTT.

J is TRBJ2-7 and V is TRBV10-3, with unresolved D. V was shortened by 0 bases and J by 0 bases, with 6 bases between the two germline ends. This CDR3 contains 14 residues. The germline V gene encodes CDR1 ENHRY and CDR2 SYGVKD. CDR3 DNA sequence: TGTGCCATCAGTGAGTCAGTCGACTCCTACGAGCAGTACTTC. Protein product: CAISESVDSYEQYF.

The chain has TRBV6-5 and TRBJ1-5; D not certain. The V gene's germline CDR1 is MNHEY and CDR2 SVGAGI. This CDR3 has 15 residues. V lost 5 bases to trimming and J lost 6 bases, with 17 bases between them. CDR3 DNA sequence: TGTGCCAGCAGTCCTGATGGTGAAGGGAGTCAGCCCCAGCATTTT. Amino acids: CASSPDGEGSQPQHF.

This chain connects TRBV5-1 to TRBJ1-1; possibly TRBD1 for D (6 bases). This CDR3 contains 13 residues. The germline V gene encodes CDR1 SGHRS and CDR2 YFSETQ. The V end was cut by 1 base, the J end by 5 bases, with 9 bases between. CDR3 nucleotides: TGCGCCAGCAGCTTGTCGGGACAAACTGAAGCTTTCTTT. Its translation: CASSLSGQTEAFF.

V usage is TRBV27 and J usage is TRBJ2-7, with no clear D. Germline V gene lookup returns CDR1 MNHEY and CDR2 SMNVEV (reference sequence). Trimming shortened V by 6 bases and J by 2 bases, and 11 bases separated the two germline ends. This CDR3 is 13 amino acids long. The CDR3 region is CASSSSLTYEQYF. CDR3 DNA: TGTGCCAGCAGCAGCTCTTTGACCTACGAGCAGTACTTC.

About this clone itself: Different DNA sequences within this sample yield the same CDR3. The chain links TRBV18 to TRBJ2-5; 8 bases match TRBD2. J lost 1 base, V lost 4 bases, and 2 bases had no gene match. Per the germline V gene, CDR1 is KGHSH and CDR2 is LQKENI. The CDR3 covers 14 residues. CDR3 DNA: TGTGCCAGCTCACTACTAGCGGTCCAAGAGACCCAGTACTTC. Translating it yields CASSLLAVQETQYF.

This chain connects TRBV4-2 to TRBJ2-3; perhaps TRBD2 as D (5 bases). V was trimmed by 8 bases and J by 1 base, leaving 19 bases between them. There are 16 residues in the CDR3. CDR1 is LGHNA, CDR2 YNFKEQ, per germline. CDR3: CASALGGGGGTDTQYF. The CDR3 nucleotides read TGTGCCAGCGCCCTTGGAGGTGGCGGTGGCACAGATACGCAGTATTTT.

The CDR3 reads CASSPLTEGGFLGEAFF. In DNA, the CDR3 is TGTGCCAGCTCACCACTGACGGAGGGAGGGTTTTTAGGTGAAGCTTTCTTT. The chain has TRBV18 and TRBJ1-1; the D is unclear. The CDR3 loop spans 17 amino acids. Germline V gives CDR1 KGHSH, CDR2 LQKENI. The ends were cut back, 1 base at V and 7 bases at J, with 22 bases in the middle. Based on the CDR3 plus reference TRBV18 and TRBJ1-1, the full variable domain is NAGVMQNPRHLVRRRGQEARLRCSPMKGHSHVYWYRQLPEEGLKFMVYLQKENIIDESGMPKERFSAEFPKEGPSILRIQQVVRGDSAAYFCASSPLTEGGFLGEAFFGQGTRLTVV.

In nucleotides, the CDR3 is TGCGCCAGCAGCCAAATCTTTCTGGGACCCGGAGCGTTCTCCGGGGAGCTGTTTTTT. Protein sequence: CASSQIFLGPGAFSGELFF. This rearrangement joins TRBV4-1 to TRBJ2-2, with D perhaps being TRBD1 or TRBD2 (5 bases each). Trimming took off 2 bases at V and 6 bases at J, with 25 bases between the two ends. The CDR3 length is 19 residues. Germline CDR1 is MGHRA and CDR2 is YSYEKL.

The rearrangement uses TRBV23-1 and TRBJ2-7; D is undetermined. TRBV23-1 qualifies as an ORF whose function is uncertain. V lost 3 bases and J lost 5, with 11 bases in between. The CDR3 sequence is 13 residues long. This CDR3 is CASSQLKRDEQYF. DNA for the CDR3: TGCGCCAGCAGTCAGTTAAAACGCGACGAGCAGTACTTC.

Here the CDR3 reads CASSQRANYGYTF. CDR3 in DNA: TGTGCCAGCAGCCAACGAGCTAACTATGGCTACACCTTC. The chain uses TRBV14 and TRBJ1-2; the D is unclear. The CDR3 has 13 amino acids. Germline values: CDR1 SGHDN, CDR2 FVKESK. Trimming took 2 bases from V and 0 from J, leaving 4 bases between them.

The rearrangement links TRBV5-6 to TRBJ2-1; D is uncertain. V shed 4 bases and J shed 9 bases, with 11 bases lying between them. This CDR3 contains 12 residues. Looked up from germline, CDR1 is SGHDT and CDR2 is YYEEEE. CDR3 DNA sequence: TGTGCCAGCAGCACCCGTCGAGGTGAGCAGTTCTTC. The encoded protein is CASSTRRGEQFF.

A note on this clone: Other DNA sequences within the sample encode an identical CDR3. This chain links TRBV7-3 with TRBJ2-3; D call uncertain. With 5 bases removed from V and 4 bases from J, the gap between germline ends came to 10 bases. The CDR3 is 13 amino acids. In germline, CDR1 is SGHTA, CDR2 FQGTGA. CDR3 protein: CASSLAGPDTQYF. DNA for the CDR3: TGTGCCAGCAGCCTCGCCGGACCAGATACGCAGTATTTT.

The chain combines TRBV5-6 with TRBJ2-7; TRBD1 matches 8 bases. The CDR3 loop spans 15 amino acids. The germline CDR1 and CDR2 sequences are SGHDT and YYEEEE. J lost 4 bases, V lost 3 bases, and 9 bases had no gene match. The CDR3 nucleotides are TGTGCCAGCAGCTACACAGGGGGTTTAGGGTACGAGCAGTACTTC. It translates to CASSYTGGLGYEQYF.

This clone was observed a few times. DNA for the CDR3: TGTGCCACCTCGGGCAGGGGACTTGAAGCTTTCTTT. It specifies CATSGRGLEAFF. This sequence joins TRBV15 and TRBJ1-1; D is possibly TRBD1 (6 bases). The CDR3 is made up of 12 amino acids. V gave up 8 bases and J gave up 7 bases, with 14 bases separating them. Germline-derived CDR1 and CDR2 are LNHNV and YYDKDF (reference sequence).